This TCR beta chain originates from a study of long-term antiretroviral therapy in people with HIV. Study-level points and caveats: Post-ART, diversity grew, though it stayed under transplant donor control levels.

Details on this clone: Its antigen is still unknown.

Cryopreserved PBMC samples of about 1-11 million cells were used for DNA extraction. The CDR3 length is 14 residues. V was trimmed by 3 bases and J by 6 bases, leaving 15 bases between them. Germline loops: CDR1 SGHTA, CDR2 FQGNSA. The authors ran the immunoSEQ assay, v3.0, at survey level. Profiled with immunoSEQ multiplex PCR; TCRdb holds only in-frame clones, not every one. Among tens of thousands of clones listed, 85% were seen once. Sequenced here: unsorted PBMCs, sampled 3.1 years after starting antiretroviral therapy. The sequence was collected from a woman aged 50 to 65 with HIV. The chain employs TRBV7-2 and TRBJ2-7; D might be TRBD2 (7 bases). CDR3 bases: TGTGCCAGCAGCTTTCGAGGGGGGGCGGGCGAGCAGTACTTC. Its translation: CASSFRGGAGEQYF.